The 3 T cell receptor beta chains presented below share a single source sample, sequenced in a study of blood T cell repertoires in COVID-19. Some clones are missing from TCRdb's copy, which holds only in-frame ones; the method was immunoSEQ multiplex PCR. The repertoire consists of about 170,000 clones, with 85% occurring once and the leading ten covering around 8.4%. Source material: peripheral blood. These TCRs come from a woman aged 80 or over with COVID-19, enrolled during active disease.

This chain joins TRBV10-2 and TRBJ1-5, with D uncertain. V lost 7 bases and J lost 7, with 14 bases in between. The V gene's germline CDR1 is WSHSY and CDR2 SAAADI. The CDR3 has 13 residues. DNA for the CDR3: TGCGCCAGCACGCGGGGTTTTCGACAGCCCCAGCATTTT. Amino acids: CASTRGFRQPQHF.

The chain links TRBV12-3 or TRBV12-4 to TRBJ1-4; D remains unclear. Between the trimmed V and J ends, which lost 2 bases and 5 bases, there was a span of 6 bases. This CDR3 is built from 13 residues. CDR3: CASSLTVNEKLFF. Written as DNA, the CDR3 is TGTGCCAGCAGTTTAACAGTCAATGAAAAACTGTTTTTT.

The chain couples TRBV28 to TRBJ2-1; 12 bases are a match to TRBD2. The J segment lost 7 bases and the V segment lost 6 bases, leaving 13 bases of the junction unmatched. CDR3 size: 17 residues. Germline V CDR1 and CDR2: MDHEN, SYDVKM. CDR3 sequence reads: CASSGTSGHSMGNEQFF. The CDR3 DNA is TGTGCCAGCAGCGGGACTAGCGGGCACTCAATGGGGAATGAGCAGTTCTTC.